Each of the 31 T cell receptor beta chains below was sequenced from the same sample in a study of T-cell reconstitution after alpha-beta-depleted transplantation in children. Unique molecular identifiers were incorporated during preparation of the TCRbeta library. TCRdb independently ran MiXCR on the PCR reads; one entry per CDR3 protein. This sample yields approximately 1,000,000 distinct CDR3 sequences, of which about 31% are seen a single time; roughly 27% belongs to the top ten. The sample consisted of PBMCs, mostly from graft donor cells, taken 360 days after TCRalphabeta/CD19-depleted stem cell transplant. The receptors stem from a boy in the first two years of life who had a stem cell transplant for SCID, so the T cells may come from the graft donor.

V is TRBV12-3 or TRBV12-4 and J is TRBJ2-3, with 9 bases aligning to TRBD1. The CDR3 sequence is 18 residues long. V shed 2 bases and J 4 bases; nucleotides not matched to a gene: 13. The CDR3, as DNA: TGTGCCAGCAGTTTATTGGTAGGGACAGGGCGAGAGGCAGATACGCAGTATTTT. The encoded protein is CASSLLVGTGREADTQYF.

J is TRBJ2-7 and V is TRBV2; 9 positions match TRBD2. The CDR3 runs 18 residues. The V segment lost 2 bases and the J segment 2 bases; nucleotides outside the gene matches: 13. Germline CDR1 is SNHLY and CDR2 is FYNNEI. This CDR3 reads CASSEWSAGGSFAYEQYF. DNA of the CDR3: TGTGCCAGCAGTGAATGGTCAGCGGGGGGCTCCTTTGCCTACGAGCAGTACTTC.

This clonotype was recorded a few times. CDR3 in amino acids: CASSLAAAHEQYF. The CDR3 bases are TGTGCCAGCAGTTTAGCGGCCGCTCACGAGCAGTACTTC. The rearrangement joins TRBV27 to TRBJ2-7, with D uncertain. This CDR3 region has 13 residues. Germline assignment: CDR1 MNHEY and CDR2 SMNVEV (reference sequence). V was cut by 2 bases and J by 5 bases, with 10 bases left in between.

The chain uses TRBV12-3 or TRBV12-4 and TRBJ2-5; TRBD2 might be the D (5 bases). The CDR3 length is 13 residues. With 7 bases removed from V and 7 bases from J, the gap between germline ends came to 16 bases. CDR3: CASTAQAAGTQYF. Here the CDR3 DNA reads TGTGCCAGCACCGCCCAGGCCGCGGGGACCCAGTACTTC.

This clonotype was observed a handful of times. The chain is built from TRBV5-1 and TRBJ2-5; maybe TRBD2 (5 bases). Germline loops: CDR1 SGHRS, CDR2 YFSETQ. V was trimmed by 2 bases and J by 3 bases, leaving 20 bases between them. This CDR3 region has 17 residues. In DNA form, the CDR3 reads TGCGCCAGCAGCTTAGGAATGCTGCGGGTCAACGAAGAGACCCAGTACTTC. It codes for CASSLGMLRVNEETQYF.

The chain recombines TRBV12-3 or TRBV12-4 with TRBJ1-1; D not certain. V lost 5 bases and J 4 bases, leaving 11 bases between the germline ends. The CDR3 contains 13 residues. CDR3 sequence (DNA): TGTGCCAGCAGTGGGATCTATGGCACTGAAGCTTTCTTT. It specifies CASSGIYGTEAFF.

This clonotype turned up a few times. The V gene is TRBV9, the J gene TRBJ1-1; a weak D match, TRBD1 (5 bases). Germline loops: CDR1 SGDLS, CDR2 YYNGEE. V lost 0 bases, J lost 5 bases, and 14 bases lay in between. The CDR3 is made up of 15 amino acids. The CDR3 region has the DNA TGTGCCAGCAGCGTAGGTGGGGGTTTTAATACTGAAGCTTTCTTT. This encodes CASSVGGGFNTEAFF. The variable domain in full, with the rest retrieved from reference TRBV9 and TRBJ1-1, is DSGVTQTPKHLITATGQRVTLRCSPRSGDLSVYWYQQSLDQGLQFLIQYYNGEERAKGNILERFSAQQFPDLHSELNLSSLELGDSALYFCASSVGGGFNTEAFFGQGTRLTVV.

The chain recombines TRBV6-1 with TRBJ2-1; TRBD1 matches 8 bases. CDR3 length: 17 amino acids. Germline CDR1 is MNHNS and CDR2 is SASEGT. V shed 5 bases, J shed 4 bases, and the junction held 13 bases outside the gene matches. The chain's CDR3 is CASSQPLRDRTYNEQFF. For the CDR3, the DNA is TGTGCCAGCAGTCAACCCTTGCGGGACAGGACATACAATGAGCAGTTCTTC.

The sample holds a few counts of this clonotype. The rearrangement links TRBV7-6 to TRBJ2-2; the D is unclear. Per germline, CDR1 SGHVS and CDR2 FNYEAQ. Trimming removed 5 bases at V and 6 bases at J, with 10 bases between. The CDR3 is 13 residues long. CDR3 sequence: CASSPPPPGELFF. The CDR3 bases are TGTGCCAGCAGCCCACCTCCTCCCGGGGAGCTGTTTTTT. The full variable domain, rest sourced from reference TRBV7-6 and TRBJ2-2, is GAGVSQSPRYKVTKRGQDVALRCDPISGHVSLYWYRQALGQGPEFLTYFNYEAQQDKSGLPNDRFSAERPEGSISTLTIQRTEQRDSAMYRCASSPPPPGELFFGEGSRLTVL.

The chain carries TRBV29-1 and TRBJ1-3; D unresolved. The CDR3 has 12 residues. In germline, CDR1 is SQVTM, CDR2 ANQGSEA. Between the trimmed V and J ends, which lost 4 bases and 0 bases, there was a span of 4 bases. CDR3 DNA sequence: TGCAGCGTTGGGGGCTCTGGAAACACCATATATTTT. As protein: CSVGGSGNTIYF.

This clonotype has just a few counts. This chain uses TRBV12-3 or TRBV12-4 with TRBJ1-3, with no clear D. Trimming took 5 bases from V and 9 from J, leaving 11 bases between them. The CDR3 is made up of 12 amino acids. Here the CDR3 reads CASSAEGSTIYF. As DNA, the CDR3 is TGTGCCAGCAGTGCAGAGGGATCCACCATATATTTT.

The rearrangement links TRBV5-1 to TRBJ2-3; 8 bases align to TRBD1. There are 15 residues in the CDR3. The J segment lost 7 bases and the V segment lost 9 bases, leaving 16 bases of the junction unmatched. CDR1 SGHRS and CDR2 YFSETQ come from the germline V gene. CDR3 nucleotides: TGCGCCAACAACCTCGGGACAGGATTTGCCTATACGCAGTATTTT. It encodes CANNLGTGFAYTQYF. The full variable domain, completed using reference TRBV5-1 and TRBJ2-3, is KAGVTQTPRYLIKTRGQQVTLSCSPISGHRSVSWYQQTPGQGLQFLFEYFSETQRNKGNFPGRFSGRQFSNSRSEMNVSTLELGDSALYLCANNLGTGFAYTQYFGPGTRLTVL.

In this sample, this clonotype turned up a few times. The rearrangement joins TRBV6-4 to TRBJ2-1; weak D call: TRBD2 (6 bases). Trimming took 3 bases from V and 5 from J, leaving 14 bases between them. Germline V lookup: CDR1 MRHNA, CDR2 SNTAGT. This CDR3 comprises 15 residues. CDR3: CASSERGLPNNEQFF. DNA of the CDR3: TGTGCCAGCAGTGAGCGGGGCCTTCCGAACAATGAGCAGTTCTTC.

The rearrangement links TRBV4-2 to TRBJ2-4, with TRBD2 matching 8 bases. The CDR3 length is 18 residues. Germline CDR1 reads LGHNA; CDR2 reads YNFKEQ. J gave up 3 bases and V 0 bases, and 10 bases lay outside the gene matches. CDR3 in DNA: TGTGCCAGCAGCCAAGAACCGAGCGGGGGAGGGGGCAAAAACATTCAGTACTTC. Protein: CASSQEPSGGGGKNIQYF.

The chain uses TRBV4-1 and TRBJ1-2; D may be TRBD1 (5 bases). This CDR3 has 16 residues. The V end was cut by 0 bases, the J end by 6 bases, with 17 bases between. Germline CDR1 and CDR2: MGHRA and YSYEKL. This chain's CDR3 is CASSQDGAEGSHGYTF. The CDR3 nucleotides read TGCGCCAGCAGCCAAGATGGGGCAGAGGGGTCCCATGGCTACACCTTC.

The V gene is TRBV9, the J gene TRBJ2-3; TRBD1 matches 10 bases. V lost 0 bases, J lost 14 bases, and 9 bases stayed unmatched. The CDR3 sequence is 14 residues long. The germline V gene has CDR1 SGDLS and CDR2 YYNGEE. The CDR3 bases are TGTGCCAGCAGCGTAGAGAGGACAGGGGGGCCTCTGTATTTT. Translation gives CASSVERTGGPLYF.

This clonotype has just a few counts. V usage is TRBV5-6 and J usage is TRBJ2-7; 9 nucleotides align to TRBD2. J lost 1 base, V lost 0 bases, and 5 bases had no gene match. Germline V gene sequence: CDR1 SGHDT, CDR2 YYEEEE. The length of the CDR3 is 16 residues. The CDR3 coding sequence is TGTGCCAGCAGCTTGGGGACTAGCGTTAATTCCTACGAGCAGTACTTC. Encoded protein: CASSLGTSVNSYEQYF.

This clonotype was seen a few times. The chain combines TRBV24-1 with TRBJ2-3, with D possibly matching TRBD1 (6 bases). This CDR3 has 17 residues. V lost 0 bases to trimming and J lost 0 bases, with 12 bases between them. CDR1 is KGHDR and CDR2 is SFDVKD in the germline V gene. The CDR3 DNA is TGTGCCACCAGTGATTTGCCAGGGGTGGGGAGCACAGATACGCAGTATTTT. Protein sequence: CATSDLPGVGSTDTQYF.

This clonotype appeared many times. The chain recombines TRBV12-3 or TRBV12-4 with TRBJ1-1, with D unclear. V lost 4 bases and J lost 1, with 1 base in between. This CDR3 is 11 amino acids long. Here the CDR3 reads CASSWNTEAFF. In DNA, the CDR3 is TGTGCCAGCAGTTGGAACACTGAAGCTTTCTTT.

This clonotype was detected only a few times. The rearrangement uses TRBV5-1 and TRBJ2-1; D is ambiguous. Trimming shortened V by 0 bases and J by 3 bases, and 10 bases separated the two germline ends. There are 15 residues in the CDR3. The germline gives CDR1 SGHRS, CDR2 YFSETQ. CDR3 protein: CASSLVVGHYNEQFF. For the CDR3, the DNA is TGCGCCAGCAGCTTGGTGGTCGGTCACTACAATGAGCAGTTCTTC.

This clonotype has a handful of counts. The chain is built from TRBV5-1 and TRBJ2-5; D might be TRBD1 (5 bases). The V gene lost 3 bases and the J gene lost 2 bases, with 11 bases spanning the gap. The CDR3 contains 14 residues. Germline V lookup: CDR1 SGHRS, CDR2 YFSETQ. The CDR3 nucleotides are TGCGCCAGCAGCTCGAGGACATTACAAGAGACCCAGTACTTC. The encoded protein is CASSSRTLQETQYF.

The chain joins TRBV5-4 to TRBJ2-1, with D perhaps matching TRBD2 (6 bases). CDR3 length equals 13 residues. Trimming removed 6 bases from V and 10 bases from J, with 17 bases in between. From germline, CDR1 is SGHNT and CDR2 YYREEE (reference sequence). The CDR3 nucleotides are TGTGCCAGCACCCTGGACGGGGGTGTCGAGCAGTTCTTC. As protein: CASTLDGGVEQFF.

This clonotype was detected only a few times. V and J are TRBV29-1 and TRBJ2-3, with D uncertain. The CDR3 runs to 13 residues. In germline, CDR1 is SQVTM, CDR2 ANQGSEA. The ends were cut back, 3 bases at V and 0 bases at J, with 7 bases in the middle. CDR3: CSVDGISTDTQYF. The CDR3 coding sequence is TGCAGCGTTGACGGAATCAGCACAGATACGCAGTATTTT.

This CDR3 is CATSSGHLYEQYF. The CDR3 nucleotides read TGTGCCACCTCCTCGGGACATCTCTACGAGCAGTACTTC. The chain carries TRBV15 and TRBJ2-7, with TRBD1 as a possible D gene (6 bases). CDR1 is LNHNV and CDR2 is YYDKDF in the germline V gene (reference sequence). V shed 8 bases and J shed 3 bases, with 14 bases lying between them. CDR3 length: 13 residues.

A few counts support this clonotype. The chain employs TRBV20-1 and TRBJ2-1, with TRBD2 matching over 11 bases. J lost 8 bases, V lost 1 base, and 7 bases had no gene match. Germline-derived CDR1 and CDR2 are DFQATT and SNEGSKA (reference sequence). The CDR3 is made up of 15 amino acids. CDR3 region: CSARALAGVYDEQFF. In DNA, the CDR3 is TGCAGTGCTAGAGCACTAGCGGGGGTGTACGATGAGCAGTTCTTC.

This clonotype occurred a few times. The chain uses TRBV20-1 and TRBJ2-7, with 7 bases aligning to TRBD1. The junction had 7 bases not matched to a gene; V was cut back by 4 bases and J by 1 base. The CDR3 extends over 14 amino acids. CDR1 and CDR2 (germline): DFQATT, SNEGSKA (reference sequence). The CDR3, as DNA: TGCAGTGCTAAAGGACAGGAAACTTCCTACGAGCAGTACTTC. This sequence encodes CSAKGQETSYEQYF.

The chain couples TRBV5-6 to TRBJ2-6; 7 bases align to TRBD1. The V gene's germline CDR1 is SGHDT and CDR2 YYEEEE. The junction had 6 bases not matched to a gene; V was cut back by 2 bases and J by 1 base. The length of the CDR3 is 17 residues. The CDR3 loop is CASSFDRVVSGANVLTF. In DNA, the CDR3 is TGTGCCAGCAGCTTCGACAGGGTTGTATCTGGGGCCAACGTCCTGACTTTC.

There are a few counts of this clonotype. The rearrangement joins TRBV7-9 to TRBJ2-2; no reliable D call. CDR1 SEHNR and CDR2 FQNEAQ come from the germline V gene (reference sequence). Trimming shortened V by 5 bases and J by 6 bases, and 19 bases separated the two germline ends. The CDR3 loop spans 16 amino acids. Written as DNA, the CDR3 is TGTGCCAGCAGCGGAAACCGCGTTGTAGGTTCCGGGGAGCTGTTTTTT. Protein sequence: CASSGNRVVGSGELFF.

A few counts support this clonotype. The chain joins TRBV29-1 to TRBJ2-3; D may be TRBD2 (6 bases). There are 14 residues in the CDR3. Germline assignment: CDR1 SQVTM and CDR2 ANQGSEA. V lost 7 bases, J lost 2 bases, and 16 bases lay in between. The CDR3 is CSGSRRGSTDTQYF. The CDR3 DNA follows: TGCAGCGGCTCCAGGCGGGGATCCACAGATACGCAGTATTTT.

This rearrangement joins TRBV11-2 to TRBJ2-1, with 10 bases aligning to TRBD1. Trimming at V came to 5 bases and at J to 7 bases, leaving 11 bases not matched to a gene. This CDR3 is 16 amino acids long. CDR1 and CDR2 from the germline V gene are SGHAT and FQNNGV. The CDR3 DNA sequence: TGTGCCAGCAGCCCGTCGGACAGGGGGTTAAGGAATGAGCAGTTCTTC. It translates to CASSPSDRGLRNEQFF.

This clonotype occurred many times. The V and J genes are TRBV12-3 or TRBV12-4 and TRBJ2-2; D unresolved. The CDR3 totals 12 residues. The V and J ends lost 5 bases and 6 bases respectively, with 7 bases between them. The CDR3 loop reads CASSPGPGELFF. In nucleotides, the CDR3 is TGTGCCAGCAGTCCTGGGCCCGGGGAGCTGTTTTTT.